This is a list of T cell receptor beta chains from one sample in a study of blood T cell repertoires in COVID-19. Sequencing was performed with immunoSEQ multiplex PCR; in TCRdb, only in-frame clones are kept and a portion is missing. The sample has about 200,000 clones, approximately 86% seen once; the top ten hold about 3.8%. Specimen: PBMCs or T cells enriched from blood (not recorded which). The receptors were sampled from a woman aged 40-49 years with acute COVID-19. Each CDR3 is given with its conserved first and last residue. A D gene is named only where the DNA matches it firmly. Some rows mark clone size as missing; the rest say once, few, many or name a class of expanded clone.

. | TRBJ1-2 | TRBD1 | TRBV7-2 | TGTGCCAGCAGCCAGGGACAGGCCCTTGGCTACACCTTC | CASSQGQALGYTF
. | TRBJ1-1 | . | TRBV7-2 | TGTGCCAGCAGCTCAAGAGGATTTGGGTCGGACACTGAAGCTTTCTTT | CASSSRGFGSDTEAFF
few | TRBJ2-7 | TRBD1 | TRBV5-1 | TGCGCCAGCAGCTTGGGACAGGGATCCTACGAGCAGTACTTC | CASSLGQGSYEQYF
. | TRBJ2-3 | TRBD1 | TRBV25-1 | TGTGCCAGCAGTGATCCGGGACAGGGGGTTTCGGATACGCAGTATTTT | CASSDPGQGVSDTQYF
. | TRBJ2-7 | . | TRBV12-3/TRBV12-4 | TGTGCCAGCAGCCAGGGCTACGAGCAGTACTTC | CASSQGYEQYF
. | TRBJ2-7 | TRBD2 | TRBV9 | TGTGCCAGCAGCCCAGGGACTAGCGGATCCTACGAGCAGTACTTC | CASSPGTSGSYEQYF
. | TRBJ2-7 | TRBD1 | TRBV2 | TGTGCCAGCAGGGCGGGACAGGCAAGCCACGAGCAGTACTTC | CASRAGQASHEQYF
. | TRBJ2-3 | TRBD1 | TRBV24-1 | TGTGCCACCAGTGGGACAGGGGCCGCCACAGATACGCAGTATTTT | CATSGTGAATDTQYF
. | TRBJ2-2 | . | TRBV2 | TGTGCCAGCAGCCTTGGAGGGAGAAGGTACACCGGGGAGCTGTTTTTT | CASSLGGRRYTGELFF
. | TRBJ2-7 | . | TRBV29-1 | TGCAGCGCCAGACAGGCCGGGTACGAGCAGTACTTC | CSARQAGYEQYF
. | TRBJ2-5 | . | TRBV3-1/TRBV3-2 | TGTGCCAGCAGCCAAGGAGGGAGGCCCCTACTTCAAGAGACCCAGTACTTC | CASSQGGRPLLQETQYF
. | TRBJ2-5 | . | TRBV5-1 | TGCGCCAGCAGGGAAGGACAGCTCCAAGAGACCCAGTACTTC | CASREGQLQETQYF
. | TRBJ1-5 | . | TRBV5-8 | TGTGCCAGCAGCTACAAACTAAGCAGTTATAGCAATCAGCCCCAGCATTTT | CASSYKLSSYSNQPQHF
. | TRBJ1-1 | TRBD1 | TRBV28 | TGTGCCAGCAGTGTGGACAGGGGGAACACTGAAGCTTTCTTT | CASSVDRGNTEAFF
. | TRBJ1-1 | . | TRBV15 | TGTGCCACCACTTTAACACTGAACACTGAAGCTTTCTTT | CATTLTLNTEAFF
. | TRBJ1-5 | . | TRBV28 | TGTGCCAGCAGCGAACGGTCTGGCAATCAGCCCCAGCATTTT | CASSERSGNQPQHF
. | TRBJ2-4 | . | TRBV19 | TGTGCCAGTAGTATTAAGAGGCGCCAAGTGTGGAACATTCAGTACTTC | CASSIKRRQVWNIQYF